What follows is one T cell receptor (beta chain) and its context. The CDR3 is made up of 15 amino acids. Germline V gene sequence: CDR1 SGHNT, CDR2 YYREEE (reference sequence). V gave up 2 bases and J gave up 2 bases; unmatched junction bases: 3. Per the authors' pipeline: Using reference gene primer amplification, nucleated cell counts were estimated. TCRdb's table, derived via immunoSEQ multiplex PCR, lists solely in-frame clones and lacks some. Clone size and the V and J calls come from that table; the DNA yielded D and trimming. Here the sample spans about 70,000 clones, about 89% being singletons. This sample stems from a study of blood T cell repertoires in COVID-19. Study-level background: Sites in the United States, Italy and Spain provided acute and convalescent COVID-19 samples. T cells, B-cell-depleted T cells, or PBMCs supplied cDNA or gDNA.

The sequence was collected from a man in his fifties or sixties with active COVID-19. The V gene is TRBV5-4, the J gene TRBJ1-3; 8 bases are a match to TRBD1. The sequenced sample consisted of peripheral blood. CDR3 bases: TGTGCCAGCAGCTTTAACAGGGGGGCTGGAAACACCATATATTTT. Amino acid sequence: CASSFNRGAGNTIYF.